This TCR beta chain emerged from a study of cytomegalovirus exposure and HLA in healthy donors. In the study overall: The roughly 110 validation repertoires were produced on the same platform as the 550 to 750 repertoires of the first cohort. This was reported in a later analysis.

Findings and limits, study-wide: Investigators reported around 150 TCR beta chains as tied to cytomegalovirus. Using the classifier, cytomegalovirus status was reportedly diagnosed with high specificity and sensitivity. One later analysis, an examination of the roughly 130 validation repertoires, found that first-cohort TCR clusters tended to co-occur in them.

Looked up from germline, CDR1 is SGDLS and CDR2 is YYNGEE. Between the trimmed V and J ends, which lost 0 bases and 4 bases, there was a span of 12 bases. The CDR3 loop spans 15 amino acids. Using immunoSEQ multiplex PCR, the repertoire was profiled, and TCRdb retains in-frame clones only, with some absent. The sample carries more than 95,000 clones, around 86% recorded once. Concerning this clone itself: Its antigen is not identified.

This clonotype was sampled from a woman aged 18-30 years in good health and CMV-seronegative. V is TRBV9 and J is TRBJ2-3; D perhaps matches TRBD1 (5 bases). The specimen was PBMCs. The CDR3 region is CASSVAFRVSDTQYF. In DNA, the CDR3 is TGTGCCAGCAGCGTAGCGTTCAGGGTGTCAGATACGCAGTATTTT.